A selection of T cell receptor beta chains follows, all from one sample in a study of blood T cells in healthy people across ages. TCRdb re-called the 5' RACE reads with MiXCR, one entry per CDR3 protein. This table has approximately 800,000 distinct CDR3 sequences, 45% to 70% appearing once. The sample was blood. These receptors originate from a man aged 35 to 55 in good health. CDR3s include the opening cysteine and the closing phenylalanine or tryptophan. Each record gives: V gene, J gene, clone size, D gene, CDR3 protein, CDR3 DNA. A D gene is named only where the DNA matches it firmly. Size is stated for part of the rows, as once, few or many counts, or as a class when the clone is expanded.

V gene: TRBV9
J gene: TRBJ2-5
clone size: -
D gene: -
CDR3 protein: CASSSGIYTQETQYF
CDR3 DNA: TGTGCCAGCAGCTCAGGGATCTATACACAAGAGACCCAGTACTTC

V gene: TRBV12-3/TRBV12-4
J gene: TRBJ1-5
clone size: -
D gene: -
CDR3 protein: CASRGGGNSNQPQHF
CDR3 DNA: TGTGCCAGCAGGGGCGGAGGGAATAGCAATCAGCCCCAGCATTTT

V gene: TRBV5-6
J gene: TRBJ2-7
clone size: few
D gene: -
CDR3 protein: CASSLSPGGAFSYEQYF
CDR3 DNA: TGTGCCAGCAGCTTGAGCCCCGGGGGCGCATTCTCCTACGAGCAGTACTTC

V gene: TRBV9
J gene: TRBJ2-3
clone size: -
D gene: -
CDR3 protein: CASSVVTTDTQYF
CDR3 DNA: TGTGCCAGCAGCGTAGTGACCACAGATACGCAGTATTTT

V gene: TRBV30
J gene: TRBJ1-1
clone size: -
D gene: -
CDR3 protein: CAWSTRWGTEAFF
CDR3 DNA: TGTGCCTGGAGTACTAGGTGGGGTACTGAAGCTTTCTTT

V gene: TRBV4-1
J gene: TRBJ1-2
clone size: -
D gene: -
CDR3 protein: CASSLQESQAYGYTF
CDR3 DNA: TGCGCCAGCAGCCTACAGGAATCGCAGGCCTATGGCTACACCTTC

V gene: TRBV6-4
J gene: TRBJ2-3
clone size: -
D gene: TRBD1
CDR3 protein: CASSDSGTGADTRYF
CDR3 DNA: TGTGCCAGCAGTGACTCAGGGACAGGGGCAGATACGCGGTATTTT

V gene: TRBV4-3
J gene: TRBJ2-1
clone size: few
D gene: -
CDR3 protein: CASSQGVGFYNEQFF
CDR3 DNA: TGCGCCAGCAGCCAAGGGGTGGGGTTTTACAATGAGCAGTTCTTC

V gene: TRBV7-2
J gene: TRBJ1-5
clone size: -
D gene: -
CDR3 protein: CASSFFSNQPQHF
CDR3 DNA: TGTGCCAGCAGCTTTTTTTCGAATCAGCCCCAGCATTTT

V gene: TRBV7-2
J gene: TRBJ2-5
clone size: -
D gene: TRBD1
CDR3 protein: CASSHRGSETQYF
CDR3 DNA: TGTGCCAGCAGCCACAGGGGATCAGAGACCCAGTACTTC

V gene: TRBV7-9
J gene: TRBJ2-5
clone size: -
D gene: TRBD2
CDR3 protein: CASSPGLAGDRETQYF
CDR3 DNA: TGTGCCAGCAGCCCTGGACTAGCGGGGGACCGAGAGACCCAGTACTTC

V gene: TRBV3-1
J gene: TRBJ2-5
clone size: -
D gene: -
CDR3 protein: CASRPGTSFGTQYF
CDR3 DNA: TGTGCCAGCAGACCCGGGACTTCATTCGGGACCCAGTACTTC

V gene: TRBV7-9
J gene: TRBJ2-5
clone size: -
D gene: TRBD2
CDR3 protein: CASSFSGGWTQYF
CDR3 DNA: TGTGCCAGCAGCTTTTCGGGAGGGTGGACCCAGTACTTC

V gene: TRBV20-1
J gene: TRBJ2-5
clone size: once
D gene: TRBD2
CDR3 protein: CSAITSGGTFSLETQYF
CDR3 DNA: TGCAGTGCGATTACTAGCGGGGGCACCTTTTCCTTAGAGACCCAGTACTTC

V gene: TRBV27
J gene: TRBJ2-2
clone size: -
D gene: -
CDR3 protein: CTSSGRTNTGELFF
CDR3 DNA: TGTACCAGCAGTGGAAGGACGAACACCGGGGAGCTGTTTTTT

V gene: TRBV12-3/TRBV12-4
J gene: TRBJ1-2
clone size: many
D gene: -
CDR3 protein: CASSPGHGGYTF
CDR3 DNA: TGTGCCAGCAGTCCGGGACACGGTGGCTACACCTTC

V gene: TRBV12-3/TRBV12-4
J gene: TRBJ2-2
clone size: many
D gene: TRBD2
CDR3 protein: CATVAAGVGTGELFF
CDR3 DNA: TGTGCCACCGTTGCAGCGGGGGTCGGAACCGGGGAGCTGTTTTTT

V gene: TRBV6-5
J gene: TRBJ2-6
clone size: -
D gene: TRBD1
CDR3 protein: CASSYRDRGSANVLTF
CDR3 DNA: TGTGCCAGCAGTTACCGCGACAGGGGCAGCGCCAACGTCCTGACTTTC

V gene: TRBV25-1
J gene: TRBJ1-5
clone size: -
D gene: -
CDR3 protein: CASSEFGGAGNQPQHF
CDR3 DNA: TGTGCCAGCAGTGAATTTGGGGGCGCGGGCAATCAGCCCCAGCATTTT

V gene: TRBV4-1
J gene: TRBJ2-5
clone size: -
D gene: -
CDR3 protein: CASSHGGGRETQYF
CDR3 DNA: TGCGCCAGCAGCCATGGAGGGGGCAGGGAGACCCAGTACTTC

V gene: TRBV28
J gene: TRBJ1-1
clone size: -
D gene: TRBD1
CDR3 protein: CASTWDRGNIEAFF
CDR3 DNA: TGTGCCAGCACCTGGGACAGGGGTAACATTGAAGCTTTCTTT

V gene: TRBV5-1
J gene: TRBJ2-3
clone size: -
D gene: -
CDR3 protein: CASSLEQGSTDTQYF
CDR3 DNA: TGCGCCAGCAGCTTGGAGCAGGGGAGCACAGATACGCAGTATTTT

V gene: TRBV19
J gene: TRBJ2-5
clone size: -
D gene: TRBD1
CDR3 protein: CASSRDRGRQETQYF
CDR3 DNA: TGTGCCAGTAGTAGGGACAGGGGACGGCAAGAGACCCAGTACTTC

V gene: TRBV12-3/TRBV12-4
J gene: TRBJ1-2
clone size: -
D gene: -
CDR3 protein: CASSPRDHYGYTF
CDR3 DNA: TGTGCCAGCAGTCCCCGGGACCACTATGGCTACACCTTC

V gene: TRBV29-1
J gene: TRBJ2-1
clone size: few
D gene: TRBD1
CDR3 protein: CSVVGRDRVWTEQFF
CDR3 DNA: TGCAGCGTGGTCGGTAGGGACAGGGTTTGGACTGAGCAGTTCTTC

V gene: TRBV20-1
J gene: TRBJ2-7
clone size: -
D gene: TRBD2
CDR3 protein: CSATIGGTSGTYEQYF
CDR3 DNA: TGCAGTGCTACAATCGGGGGGACTAGCGGGACTTACGAGCAGTACTTC

V gene: TRBV6-2/TRBV6-3
J gene: TRBJ1-2
clone size: -
D gene: TRBD1
CDR3 protein: CASSYSGQQNYGYTF
CDR3 DNA: TGTGCCAGCAGTTACTCGGGACAGCAAAACTATGGCTACACCTTC